The 6 T cell receptor beta chains below were found in one sample sequenced in a study of Graves' ophthalmopathy and Graves' hyperthyroidism. TCR beta CDR3 amplification used RNA transcripts. First-round RT-PCR relied on HTBI primers, and a second-round multiplex PCR came next. One entry per CDR3 protein results from TCRdb running MiXCR on the multiplex PCR reads. This sample carries over a million distinct CDR3 sequences, less than 45% of them seen once, and the ten largest clones take 8.5% to 14%. The source material was peripheral blood or thyroid tissue (not recorded which). The receptor set was obtained from an adult man with Graves' hyperthyroidism.

The chain employs TRBV5-1 and TRBJ2-7; D remains ambiguous. The CDR3 spans 14 residues. CDR1 SGHRS and CDR2 YFSETQ come from the germline V gene. Trimming took off 7 bases at V and 2 bases at J, with 16 bases between the two ends. CDR3 in amino acids: CASRSETLTYEQYF. In DNA form, the CDR3 reads TGCGCCAGCCGCTCCGAGACACTCACCTACGAGCAGTACTTC. Using reference TRBV5-1 and TRBJ2-7 for the parts outside the CDR3, the full variable domain is KAGVTQTPRYLIKTRGQQVTLSCSPISGHRSVSWYQQTPGQGLQFLFEYFSETQRNKGNFPGRFSGRQFSNSRSEMNVSTLELGDSALYLCASRSETLTYEQYFGPGTRLTVT.

This clonotype appeared many times. This chain joins TRBV7-7 and TRBJ2-7; 9 nucleotides line up with TRBD1. The J segment lost 6 bases and the V segment lost 6 bases, leaving 9 bases of the junction unmatched. This CDR3 spans 14 amino acids. CDR1 SSHAT and CDR2 FNYEAQ come from the germline V gene (reference sequence). The CDR3 bases are TGTGCCAGCAGTTCCGGGACAGGGATGGGCGAGCAGTACTTC. This translates into CASSSGTGMGEQYF.

The rearrangement links TRBV4-3 to TRBJ1-2, with 7 bases matching TRBD1. Germline assignment: CDR1 LGHNA and CDR2 YSLEER. V dropped 0 bases and J dropped 7; count of bases not matched to a gene: 8. CDR3 length: 15 amino acids. The CDR3 nucleotides read TGCGCCAGCAGCCAAGATTCAAGGACAGGCATTGGCTACACCTTC. Protein product: CASSQDSRTGIGYTF.

Remarks on this clonotype: With a much larger clone just one base away, this may be a read error. The genes are TRBV14 and TRBJ1-6; 7 positions match TRBD1. This CDR3 is built from 17 residues. Germline assignment: CDR1 SGHDN and CDR2 FVKESK. The chain's CDR3 is CVSSQVFSGQLNSPLHF. CDR3 in DNA: TGTGTCAGCAGCCAAGTTTTTTCGGGACAGTTGAATTCACCCCTCCACTTT.

This clonotype showed up just a few times. The gene calls are TRBV20-1 and TRBJ1-5; 7 nucleotides align to TRBD1. Germline CDR1 DFQATT, CDR2 SNEGSKA (reference sequence). The CDR3 has 17 amino acids. V shed 0 bases and J 0 bases; nucleotides not matched to a gene: 8. CDR3 protein: CSARDFQGGTSNQPQHF. CDR3 DNA: TGCAGTGCTAGAGATTTTCAGGGGGGGACTAGCAATCAGCCCCAGCATTTT.

The chain uses TRBV10-2 and TRBJ1-5, with unresolved D. CDR1 is WSHSY, CDR2 SAAADI, per germline. This CDR3 contains 14 residues. Deletions cut 6 bases from V and 11 bases from J, with 20 bases between. The chain's CDR3 is CASRKRGAQETQHF. CDR3 in DNA: TGCGCCAGCAGAAAGCGGGGAGCCCAAGAGACCCAGCATTTT.